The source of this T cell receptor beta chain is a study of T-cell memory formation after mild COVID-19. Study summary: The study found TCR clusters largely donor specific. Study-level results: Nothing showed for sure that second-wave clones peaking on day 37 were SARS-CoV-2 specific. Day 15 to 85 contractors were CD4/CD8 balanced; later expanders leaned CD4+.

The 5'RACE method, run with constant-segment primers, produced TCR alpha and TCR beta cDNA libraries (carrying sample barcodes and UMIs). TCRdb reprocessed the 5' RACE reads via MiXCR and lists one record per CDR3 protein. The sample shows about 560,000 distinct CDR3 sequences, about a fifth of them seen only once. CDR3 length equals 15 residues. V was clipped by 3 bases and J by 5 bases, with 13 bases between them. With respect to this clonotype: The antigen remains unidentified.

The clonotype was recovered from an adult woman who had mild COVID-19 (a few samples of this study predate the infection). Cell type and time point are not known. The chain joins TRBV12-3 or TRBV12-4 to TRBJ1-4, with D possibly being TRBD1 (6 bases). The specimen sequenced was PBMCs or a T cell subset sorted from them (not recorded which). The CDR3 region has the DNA TGTGCCAGCAGTTTCAACCGGGACACGAATGAAAAACTGTTTTTT. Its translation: CASSFNRDTNEKLFF.